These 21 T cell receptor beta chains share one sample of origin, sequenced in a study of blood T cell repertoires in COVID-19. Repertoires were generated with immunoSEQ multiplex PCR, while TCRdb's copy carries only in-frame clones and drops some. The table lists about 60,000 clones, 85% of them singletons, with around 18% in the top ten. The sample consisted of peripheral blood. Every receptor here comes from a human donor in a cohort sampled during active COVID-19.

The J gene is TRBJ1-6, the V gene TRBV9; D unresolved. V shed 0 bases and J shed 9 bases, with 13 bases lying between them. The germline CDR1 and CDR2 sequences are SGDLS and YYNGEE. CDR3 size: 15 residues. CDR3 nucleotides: TGTGCCAGCAGCGTAGGGTTCGGGGTCGGTTCACCCCTCCACTTT. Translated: CASSVGFGVGSPLHF.

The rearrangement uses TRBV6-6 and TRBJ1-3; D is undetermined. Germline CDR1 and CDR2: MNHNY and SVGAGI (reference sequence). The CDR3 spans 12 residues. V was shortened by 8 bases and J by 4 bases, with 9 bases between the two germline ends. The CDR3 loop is CASFMRGNTIYF. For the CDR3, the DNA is TGTGCCAGCTTTATGAGGGGAAACACCATATATTTT.

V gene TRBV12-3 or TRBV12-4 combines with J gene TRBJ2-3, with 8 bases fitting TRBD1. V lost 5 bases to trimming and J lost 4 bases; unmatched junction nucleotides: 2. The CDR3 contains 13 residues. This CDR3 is CASSGQGPDTQYF. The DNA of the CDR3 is TGTGCCAGCAGTGGACAGGGCCCAGATACGCAGTATTTT.

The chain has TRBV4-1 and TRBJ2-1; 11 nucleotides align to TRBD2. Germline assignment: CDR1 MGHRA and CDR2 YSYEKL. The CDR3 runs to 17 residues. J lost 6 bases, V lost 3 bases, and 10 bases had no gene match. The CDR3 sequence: CASSQTGTSGGFNEQFF. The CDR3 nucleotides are TGCGCCAGCAGCCAGACCGGGACTAGCGGAGGATTCAATGAGCAGTTCTTC.

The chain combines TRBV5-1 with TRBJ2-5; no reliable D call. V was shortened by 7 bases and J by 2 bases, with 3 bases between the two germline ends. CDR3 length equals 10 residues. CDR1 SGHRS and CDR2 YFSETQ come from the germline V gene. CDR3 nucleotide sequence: TGCGCCAGCCAACAAGAGACCCAGTACTTC. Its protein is CASQQETQYF.

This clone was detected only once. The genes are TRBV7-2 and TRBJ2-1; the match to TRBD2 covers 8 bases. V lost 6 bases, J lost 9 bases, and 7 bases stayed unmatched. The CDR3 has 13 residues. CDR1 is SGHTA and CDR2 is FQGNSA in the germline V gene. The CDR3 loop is CASSQPGGGEQFF. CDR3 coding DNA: TGTGCCAGCAGTCAGCCGGGGGGGGGTGAGCAGTTCTTC.

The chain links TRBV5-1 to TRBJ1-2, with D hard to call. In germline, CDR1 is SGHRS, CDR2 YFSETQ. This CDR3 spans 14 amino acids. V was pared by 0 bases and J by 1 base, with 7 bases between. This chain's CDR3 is CASSLDSGNYGYTF. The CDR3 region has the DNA TGCGCCAGCAGCTTGGATTCCGGTAACTATGGCTACACCTTC.

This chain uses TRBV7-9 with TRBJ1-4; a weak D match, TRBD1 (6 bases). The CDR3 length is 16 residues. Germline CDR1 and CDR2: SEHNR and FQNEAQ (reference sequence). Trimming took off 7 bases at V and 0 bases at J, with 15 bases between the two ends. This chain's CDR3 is CASTATGHSTNEKLFF. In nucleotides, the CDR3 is TGTGCCAGCACAGCAACAGGGCACTCAACTAATGAAAAACTGTTTTTT.

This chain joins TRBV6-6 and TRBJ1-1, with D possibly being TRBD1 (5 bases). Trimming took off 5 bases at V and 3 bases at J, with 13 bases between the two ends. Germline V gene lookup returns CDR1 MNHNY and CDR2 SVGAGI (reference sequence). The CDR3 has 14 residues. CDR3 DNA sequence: TGTGCCAGCAGTGCACTTGGGGGGGACACTGAAGCTTTCTTT. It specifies CASSALGGDTEAFF.

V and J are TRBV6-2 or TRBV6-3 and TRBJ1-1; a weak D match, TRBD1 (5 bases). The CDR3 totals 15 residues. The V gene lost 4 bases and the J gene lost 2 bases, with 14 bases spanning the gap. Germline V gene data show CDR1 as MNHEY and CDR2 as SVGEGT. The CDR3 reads CASSLPLRVNTEAFF. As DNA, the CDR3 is TGTGCCAGCAGTTTACCCCTCAGGGTTAACACTGAAGCTTTCTTT.

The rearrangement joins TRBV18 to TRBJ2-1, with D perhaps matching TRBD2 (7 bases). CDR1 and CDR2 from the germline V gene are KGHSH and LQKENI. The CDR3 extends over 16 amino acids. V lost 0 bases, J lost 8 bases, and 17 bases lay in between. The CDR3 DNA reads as TGTGCCAGCTCACCACCTAAGGGGGGGTTACGAGATGAGCAGTTCTTC. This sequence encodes CASSPPKGGLRDEQFF.

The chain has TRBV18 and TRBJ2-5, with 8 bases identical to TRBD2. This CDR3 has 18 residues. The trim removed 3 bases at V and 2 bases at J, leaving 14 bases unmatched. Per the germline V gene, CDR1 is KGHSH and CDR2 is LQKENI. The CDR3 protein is CASSPLIRSGASQETQYF. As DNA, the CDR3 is TGTGCCAGCTCACCCCTTATCCGTAGCGGGGCTTCACAAGAGACCCAGTACTTC.

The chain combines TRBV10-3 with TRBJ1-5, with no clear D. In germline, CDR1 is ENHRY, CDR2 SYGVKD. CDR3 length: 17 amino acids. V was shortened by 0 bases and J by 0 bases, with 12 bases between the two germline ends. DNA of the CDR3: TGTGCCATCAGTGAGTCTGTCGTTGACTCTAGCAATCAGCCCCAGCATTTT. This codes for CAISESVVDSSNQPQHF.

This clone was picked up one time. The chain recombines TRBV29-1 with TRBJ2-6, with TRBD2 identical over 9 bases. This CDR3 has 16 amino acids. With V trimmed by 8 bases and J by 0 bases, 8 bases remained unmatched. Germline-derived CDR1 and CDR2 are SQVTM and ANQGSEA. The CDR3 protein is CSSSSGESSGANVLTF. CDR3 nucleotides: TGCAGCTCCTCTAGCGGGGAGAGCTCTGGGGCCAACGTCCTGACTTTC.

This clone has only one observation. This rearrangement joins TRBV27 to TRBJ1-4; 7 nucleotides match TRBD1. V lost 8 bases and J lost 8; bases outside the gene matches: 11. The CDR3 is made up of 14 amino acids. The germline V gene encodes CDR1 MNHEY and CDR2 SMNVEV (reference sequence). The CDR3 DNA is TGTGCCAGCGGGGGAGAGGGGGCGGGCGAAAAACTGTTTTTT. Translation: CASGGEGAGEKLFF.

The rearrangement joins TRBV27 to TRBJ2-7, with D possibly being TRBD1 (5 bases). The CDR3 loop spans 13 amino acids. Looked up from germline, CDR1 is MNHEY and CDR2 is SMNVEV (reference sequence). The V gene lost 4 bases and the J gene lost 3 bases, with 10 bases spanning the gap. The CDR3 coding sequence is TGTGCCAGCAGTTACCAGGGCCTCTACGAGCAGTACTTC. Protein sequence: CASSYQGLYEQYF.

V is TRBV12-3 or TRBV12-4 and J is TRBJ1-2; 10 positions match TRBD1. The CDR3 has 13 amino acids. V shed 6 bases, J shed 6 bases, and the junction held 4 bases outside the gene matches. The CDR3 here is CASRADRGHGYTF. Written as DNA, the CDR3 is TGTGCCAGCAGAGCCGACAGGGGGCATGGCTACACCTTC.

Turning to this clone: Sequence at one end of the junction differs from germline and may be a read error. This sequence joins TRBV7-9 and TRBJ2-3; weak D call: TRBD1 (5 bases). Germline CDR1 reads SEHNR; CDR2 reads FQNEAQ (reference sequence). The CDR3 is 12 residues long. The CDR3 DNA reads TGTGCCAGCAGCCCCCAAGGGCGGCAGGGCATATTT. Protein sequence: CASSPQGRQGIF.

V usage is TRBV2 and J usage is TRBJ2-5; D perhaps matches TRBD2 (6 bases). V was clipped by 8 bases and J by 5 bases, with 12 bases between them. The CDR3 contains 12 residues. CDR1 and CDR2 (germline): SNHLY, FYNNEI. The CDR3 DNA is TGTGCCAGCGGGGCCCGGGGGGAGACCCAGTACTTC. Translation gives CASGARGETQYF.

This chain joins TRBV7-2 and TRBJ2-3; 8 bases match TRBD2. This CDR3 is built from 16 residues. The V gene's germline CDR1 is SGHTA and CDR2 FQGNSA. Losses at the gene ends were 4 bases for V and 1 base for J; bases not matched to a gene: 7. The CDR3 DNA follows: TGTGCCAGCAGCTCCCACCTCGGGGGGGGCACAGATACGCAGTATTTT. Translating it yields CASSSHLGGGTDTQYF.

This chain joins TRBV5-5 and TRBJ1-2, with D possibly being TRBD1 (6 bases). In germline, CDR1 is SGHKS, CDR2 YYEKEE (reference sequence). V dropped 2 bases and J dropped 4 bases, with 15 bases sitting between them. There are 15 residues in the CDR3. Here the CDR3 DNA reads TGTGCCAGCAGCTTCGTGGTCAGGGGAGCCTATGGCTACACCTTC. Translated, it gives CASSFVVRGAYGYTF.